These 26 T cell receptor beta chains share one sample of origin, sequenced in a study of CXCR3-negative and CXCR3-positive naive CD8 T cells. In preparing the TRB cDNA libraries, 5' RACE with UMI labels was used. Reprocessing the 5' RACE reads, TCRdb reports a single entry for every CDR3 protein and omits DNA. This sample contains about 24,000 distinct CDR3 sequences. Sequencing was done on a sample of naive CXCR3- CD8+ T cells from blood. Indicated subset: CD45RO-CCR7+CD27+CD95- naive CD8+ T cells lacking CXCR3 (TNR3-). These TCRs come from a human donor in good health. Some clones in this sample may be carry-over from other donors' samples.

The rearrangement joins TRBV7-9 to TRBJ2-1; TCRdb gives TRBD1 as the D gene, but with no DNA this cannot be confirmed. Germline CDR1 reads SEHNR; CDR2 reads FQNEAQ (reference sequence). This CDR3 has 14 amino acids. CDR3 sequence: CASGRESGRDEQFF.

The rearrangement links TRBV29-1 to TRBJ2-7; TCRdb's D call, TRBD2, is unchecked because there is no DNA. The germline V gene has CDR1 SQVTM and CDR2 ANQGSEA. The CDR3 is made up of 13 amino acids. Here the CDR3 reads CSVLAPTSYEQYF.

The CDR3 loop reads CASSLGGGAFYSSYEQYF. This chain joins TRBV7-2 and TRBJ2-7; no DNA is available, so the TRBD2 call from TCRdb remains unchecked. Germline CDR1 and CDR2: SGHTA and FQGNSA. This CDR3 contains 18 residues.

The CDR3 loop is CASSSGPYDNEQFF. The rearrangement links TRBV11-1 to TRBJ2-1; TCRdb proposes TRBD2, but this gene call is untestable without DNA. Germline V gives CDR1 SGHAT, CDR2 FQDESV (reference sequence). The CDR3 sequence is 14 residues long.

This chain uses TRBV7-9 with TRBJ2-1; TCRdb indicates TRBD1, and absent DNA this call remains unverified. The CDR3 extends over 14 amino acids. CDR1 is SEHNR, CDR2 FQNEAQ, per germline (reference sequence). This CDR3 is CASSLLQGIREQFF.

The CDR3 is CASSQDGSSGNTIYF. The gene calls are TRBV4-3 and TRBJ1-3. Germline-derived CDR1 and CDR2 are LGHNA and YSLEER. CDR3 length equals 15 residues.

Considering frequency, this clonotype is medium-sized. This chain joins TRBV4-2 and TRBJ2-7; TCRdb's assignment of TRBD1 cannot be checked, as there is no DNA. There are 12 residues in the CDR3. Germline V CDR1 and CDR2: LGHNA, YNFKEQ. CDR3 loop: CASGGGVYEQYF.

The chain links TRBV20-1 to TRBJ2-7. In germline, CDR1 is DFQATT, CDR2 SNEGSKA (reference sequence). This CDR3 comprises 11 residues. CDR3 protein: CSAREDYEQYF.

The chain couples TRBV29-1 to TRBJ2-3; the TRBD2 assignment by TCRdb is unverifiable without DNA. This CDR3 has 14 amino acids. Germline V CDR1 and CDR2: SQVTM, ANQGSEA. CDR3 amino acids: CSVDDWRGGDTQYF.

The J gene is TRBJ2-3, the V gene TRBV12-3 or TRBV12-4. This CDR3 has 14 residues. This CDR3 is CASSLWTRDDTQYF.

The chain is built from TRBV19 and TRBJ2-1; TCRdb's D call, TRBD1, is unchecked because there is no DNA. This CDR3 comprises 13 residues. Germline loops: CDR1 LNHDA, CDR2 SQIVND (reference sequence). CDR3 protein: CASSTLAGDEQFF.

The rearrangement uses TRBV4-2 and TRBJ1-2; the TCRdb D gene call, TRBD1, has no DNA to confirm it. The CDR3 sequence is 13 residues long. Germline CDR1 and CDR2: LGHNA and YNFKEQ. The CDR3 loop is CASSHGQLYGYTF.

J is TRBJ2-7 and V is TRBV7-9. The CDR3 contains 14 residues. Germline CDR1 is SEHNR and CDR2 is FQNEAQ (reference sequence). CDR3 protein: CASSLGDTPYEQYF.

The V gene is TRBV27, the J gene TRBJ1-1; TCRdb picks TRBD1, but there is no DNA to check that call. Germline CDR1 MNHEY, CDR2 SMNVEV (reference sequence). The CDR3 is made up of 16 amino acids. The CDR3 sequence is CASSKTGGWVNTEAFF.

The CDR3: CASKYDRGQSGTQYF. The rearrangement joins TRBV5-1 to TRBJ2-5; lacking DNA, the TRBD1 call made by TCRdb goes unchecked. Germline V CDR1 and CDR2: SGHRS, YFSETQ. This CDR3 region has 15 residues.

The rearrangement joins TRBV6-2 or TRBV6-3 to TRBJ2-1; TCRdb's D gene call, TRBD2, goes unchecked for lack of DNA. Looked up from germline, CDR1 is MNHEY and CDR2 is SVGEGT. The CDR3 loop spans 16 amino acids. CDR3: CASTRGAGGLYNEQFF.

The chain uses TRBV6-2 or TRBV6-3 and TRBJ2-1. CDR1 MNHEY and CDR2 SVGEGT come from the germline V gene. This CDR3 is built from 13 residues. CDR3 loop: CASSYVRTNEQFF.

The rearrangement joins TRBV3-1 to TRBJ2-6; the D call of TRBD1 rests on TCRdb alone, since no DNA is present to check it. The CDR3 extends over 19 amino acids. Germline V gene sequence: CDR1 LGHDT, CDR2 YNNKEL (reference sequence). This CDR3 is CASSQDNGGAVSGANVLTF.

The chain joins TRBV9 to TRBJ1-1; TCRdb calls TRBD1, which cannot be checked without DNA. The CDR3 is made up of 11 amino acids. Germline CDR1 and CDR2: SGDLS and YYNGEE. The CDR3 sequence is CASTPNTEAFF.

This CDR3 is CASSYSDVGGVHEQYF. This chain connects TRBV6-5 to TRBJ2-7; the TRBD2 assignment by TCRdb is unverifiable without DNA. Germline V gives CDR1 MNHEY, CDR2 SVGAGI. The CDR3 is made up of 16 amino acids.

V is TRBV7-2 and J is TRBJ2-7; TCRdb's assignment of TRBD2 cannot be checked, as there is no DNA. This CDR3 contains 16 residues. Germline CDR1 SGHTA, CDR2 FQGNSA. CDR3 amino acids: CASSFGPTSGSYEQYF.

The CDR3 here is CASRPQGADTGELFF. This sequence joins TRBV7-9 and TRBJ2-2; without DNA, the TCRdb call of TRBD1 cannot be checked. Germline CDR1 is SEHNR and CDR2 is FQNEAQ (reference sequence). The CDR3 sequence is 15 residues long.

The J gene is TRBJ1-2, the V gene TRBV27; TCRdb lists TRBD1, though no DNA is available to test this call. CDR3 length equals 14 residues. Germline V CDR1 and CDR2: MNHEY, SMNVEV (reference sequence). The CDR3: CASRGVQNLYGYTF.

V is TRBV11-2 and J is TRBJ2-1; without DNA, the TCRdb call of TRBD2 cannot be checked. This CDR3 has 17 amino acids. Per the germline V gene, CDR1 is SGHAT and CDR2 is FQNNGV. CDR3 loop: CASSQSVGLSSYNEQFF.

CDR3 sequence reads: CASSPPLTGYSPLHF. This sequence joins TRBV28 and TRBJ1-6; TCRdb designates TRBD1, a call that cannot be tested without DNA. Germline CDR1 is MDHEN and CDR2 is SYDVKM. The CDR3 consists of 15 residues. Based on the CDR3 plus reference TRBV28 and TRBJ1-6, the full variable domain is DVKVTQSSRYLVKRTGEKVFLECVQDMDHENMFWYRQDPGLGLRLIYFSYDVKMKEKGDIPEGYSVSREKKERFSLILESASTNQTSMYLCASSPPLTGYSPLHFGNGTRLTVT.

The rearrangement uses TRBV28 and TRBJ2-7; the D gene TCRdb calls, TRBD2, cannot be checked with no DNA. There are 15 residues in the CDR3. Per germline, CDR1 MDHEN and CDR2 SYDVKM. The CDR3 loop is CASRILAGVSYEQYF.